The text below deals with one T cell receptor (beta chain). The sample holds many counts of this clonotype. This clone's antigen is unknown. One base away there is no much larger clone; base qualities are not given. This beta chain is an unintended read in a library built for alpha chains; its size means little. The library relied on 5' RACE. The instrument given in TCRdb is NextSeq 500. The TCR library protocol attached a unique molecular identifier to each TCR cDNA molecule to allow correction of PCR and sequencing errors. In the original analysis: TCR identification, UMI-based error correction and CDR3 extraction were performed with Decombinator tools. Expanded TCRs were defined as those above a frequency of 2 per 1,000, corresponding to the top 1% of the tumor frequency distribution. Rényi diversity was computed with the R vegan package after subsampling each repertoire 100 times to 5,000 TCRs. CDR3 similarity networks were built from amino acid triplet string-kernel similarity, with CDR3s being connected when pairwise similarity was above 0.82. The public reads were quality trimmed at Q25 with fastp and then assembled into clones with MiXCR by TCRdb, keeping productive beta chains. When rows share a CDR3 protein, they turn into one entry using the most common DNA and genes. V and J calls and clone size were set by TCRdb, not the authors. Present in this sample are 16,000 or so distinct CDR3 sequences, roughly 4% of which were seen just once. The ten top clones hold roughly 10% of the sample.

In the paper's terms, the time point label means: sample taken at primary tumor resection. The donors were about 65 patients from the lung TRACERx cohort who had early-stage, untreated non-small cell lung cancer. Without any cell sorting, TCR sequencing was performed on whole RNA extracted either from tumor and nontumor lung tissue or from cryopreserved PBMC samples. Only patients with enough RNA available from two or more tumor regions were chosen for TCR sequencing. A lung pathologist reviewed the tumor and adjacent nontumor lung specimens before the specimens were selected. The CDR3 contains 14 residues, cysteine and phenylalanine counted. Only the CDR3 region is kept as DNA, spanning 42 bases read in frame from base 1. The junction carries 17 bases between V and J, which are trimmed by 4 bases and 7 bases respectively. The sample originates from a study of spatial heterogeneity in lung cancer (dated by TCRdb to between 2018 and 2020). Concerning the study at large: More beta-chain than alpha-chain transcripts were consistently detected, likely reflecting higher beta-chain transcript abundance. In the raw uncorrected reads, each unique combination of TCR and UMI appeared more than ten times on average. TCR alpha and beta repertoires were quantitatively compared across multiple tumor regions, matched nontumor lung and blood in non-small cell lung cancer. TCR repertoire features were related to nonsynonymous mutation counts determined by whole-exome sequencing of tumor tissue. Both alpha and beta chains were TCR-sequenced in samples taken at surgery, namely 220 tumor regions, more than 62 matched nontumor lung samples and a few dozen PBMC samples. Beyond this particular receptor, the publication reports: Confirming at a functional level the hypothesis that regional TCRs recognize regional mutations was considered to require additional single-cell paired TCR alpha and beta sequencing.

The rearranged segments are TRBV12-3 or TRBV12-4 and TRBJ2-7; the D gene is perhaps TRBD1 or TRBD2, as each covers 5 bases. This TCR was recovered from a male donor with early-stage non-small cell lung cancer. This specimen consisted of normal lung tissue next to the tumor, obtained at surgery. CDR3 loop: CASSSGATLREQYF. The sequence in DNA is TGTGCCAGCAGTTCCGGGGCCACTTTAAGAGAGCAGTACTTC.